This is a list of T cell receptor beta chains from one sample in a study of immune evolution from preneoplasia to lung adenocarcinoma. TCRdb's table, derived via immunoSEQ multiplex PCR, lists solely in-frame clones and lacks some. The sample includes some 5,000 clones, around four fifths seen only once; the top ten take more than 3%. Sequencing was performed on FFPE adjacent normal lung tissue. The receptors originated from a person aged 65-85 years with lung adenocarcinoma. CDR3s include the opening cysteine and the closing phenylalanine or tryptophan. Fields, in order: V gene, J gene, D gene, clone size, CDR3 protein, CDR3 DNA. A D gene is named only where the DNA matches it firmly. Some rows mark clone size as missing; the rest say once, few, many or name a class of expanded clone.

TRBV4-1	TRBJ1-1	NA	NA	CASSQLQGVYTEAFF	TGCGCCAGCAGCCAACTCCAGGGCGTCTACACTGAAGCTTTCTTT
TRBV4-2	TRBJ2-4	TRBD2	NA	CASSQETSGRVGNIQYF	TGTGCCAGCAGCCAGGAGACTAGCGGGAGGGTGGGAAACATTCAGTACTTC
TRBV5-1	TRBJ2-7	TRBD2	once	CASSRRESGYEQYF	TGCGCCAGCAGCCGGCGGGAGAGTGGATACGAGCAGTACTTC
TRBV27	TRBJ2-2	TRBD2	NA	CASSFRQRGDTGELFF	TGTGCCAGCAGTTTTCGTCAGCGGGGGGACACCGGGGAGCTGTTTTTT
TRBV11-2	TRBJ1-1	TRBD1	NA	CASSYSVAGGTEAFF	TGTGCCAGCAGCTACTCGGTTGCAGGGGGCACTGAAGCTTTCTTT
TRBV28	TRBJ2-7	TRBD2	NA	CASRGGAYEQYF	TGTGCCAGCAGGGGAGGGGCTTACGAGCAGTACTTC
TRBV11-2	TRBJ1-4	NA	NA	CASSLQGAGKLFF	TGTGCCAGCAGCTTACAGGGTGCTGGAAAACTGTTTTTT
TRBV30	TRBJ1-2	NA	NA	CAWSSEFGYTF	TGTGCCTGGAGTTCAGAGTTTGGCTACACCTTC
TRBV28	TRBJ2-7	NA	NA	CASSSNYEQYF	TGTGCCAGCAGTTCAAACTACGAGCAGTACTTC
TRBV5-1	TRBJ1-2	NA	NA	CASSRARDVYGYTF	TGCGCCAGCAGCAGGGCCCGGGACGTCTATGGCTACACCTTC
TRBV2	TRBJ1-1	TRBD1	NA	CASAGQGNTEAFF	TGTGCCAGCGCGGGACAGGGGAACACTGAAGCTTTCTTT
TRBV11-3	TRBJ2-1	TRBD1	NA	CASSPGTGAVDEQFF	TGTGCCAGCAGCCCGGGGACAGGGGCGGTCGATGAGCAGTTCTTC
TRBV30	TRBJ1-2	NA	NA	CAWRAPVNYGYTF	TGTGCCTGGAGAGCGCCGGTGAACTATGGCTACACCTTC
TRBV14	TRBJ2-5	NA	once	CASSQLDRTTSRETQYF	TGTGCCAGCAGCCAATTGGACAGGACAACTAGCCGGGAGACCCAGTACTTC
TRBV11-3	TRBJ1-4	NA	NA	CASSLTGGSNEKLFF	TGTGCCAGCAGCTTAACTGGCGGCTCTAATGAAAAACTGTTTTTT
TRBV6-1	TRBJ1-2	TRBD1	few	CASSEALAGGTFGYTF	TGTGCCAGCAGTGAAGCGTTGGCAGGGGGGACCTTTGGCTACACCTTC
TRBV7-2	TRBJ2-5	TRBD2	once	CASSLTSGGETQYF	TGTGCCAGCAGCTTGACTAGCGGGGGGGAGACCCAGTACTTC
TRBV6-1	TRBJ1-5	NA	NA	CASSEQSQGYQPQHF	TGTGCCAGCAGTGAGCAGTCACAGGGCTATCAGCCCCAGCATTTT
TRBV6-6	TRBJ2-3	TRBD2	NA	CASSYRGLASDTQYF	TGTGCCAGCAGTTACCGGGGACTAGCATCAGATACGCAGTATTTT
TRBV23-1	TRBJ2-3	NA	NA	CASSQSGSSTDTQYF	TGCGCCAGCAGTCAATCAGGATCTAGCACAGATACGCAGTATTTT
TRBV6-1	TRBJ2-7	NA	few	CASFKRAGGYEQYF	TGTGCCAGCTTCAAGCGGGCAGGGGGCTACGAGCAGTACTTC
TRBV19	TRBJ1-5	NA	once	CASSMLMGTQHF	TGTGCCAGTAGTATGTTAATGGGAACCCAGCATTTT
TRBV10-2	TRBJ1-5	TRBD1	few	CASSEGTGDNQPQHF	TGCGCCAGCAGTGAGGGGACAGGGGACAATCAGCCCCAGCATTTT
TRBV30	TRBJ2-7	NA	few	CALANRPLVYEQYF	TGTGCCTTAGCGAACCGACCCCTTGTCTACGAGCAGTACTTC
TRBV6-4	TRBJ2-3	NA	few	CASSEGAGSTDTQYF	TGTGCCAGCAGTGAAGGTGCCGGAAGCACAGATACGCAGTATTTT
TRBV13	TRBJ2-5	TRBD2	NA	CASSRWAGGETQYF	TGTGCCAGCAGCCGGTGGGCGGGAGGGGAGACCCAGTACTTC
TRBV5-1	TRBJ2-1	TRBD2	once	CASSWGTSSHNEQFF	TGCGCCAGCAGCTGGGGGACTAGCAGCCACAATGAGCAGTTCTTC
TRBV5-8	TRBJ2-7	NA	NA	CASSLQGNYEQYF	TGTGCCAGCAGCCTACAGGGAAACTACGAGCAGTACTTC
TRBV7-9	TRBJ2-1	NA	few	CASSPPGRSSYNEQFF	TGTGCCAGCAGCCCCCCCGGACGGAGCTCCTACAATGAGCAGTTCTTC
TRBV18	TRBJ1-1	NA	once	CASSPLGEGEAFF	TGTGCCAGCTCACCTTTGGGGGAGGGTGAAGCTTTCTTT
TRBV6-6	TRBJ2-7	NA	NA	CASSYQGGYEQYF	TGTGCCAGCAGTTACCAGGGAGGCTACGAGCAGTACTTC
TRBV30	TRBJ1-3	NA	NA	CAWSVGPGNTIYF	TGTGCCTGGAGTGTCGGCCCTGGAAACACCATATATTTT
TRBV19	TRBJ1-1	NA	NA	CASSTKSNEAFF	TGTGCCAGTAGCACAAAGAGTAATGAAGCTTTCTTT
TRBV7-2	TRBJ2-1	TRBD2	NA	CASSLAASGGLNEQFF	TGTGCCAGCAGCCTAGCGGCTAGCGGGGGCCTCAATGAGCAGTTCTTC
TRBV7-9	TRBJ2-2	TRBD2	NA	CASSLAVAGSTGELFF	TGTGCCAGCAGCTTAGCAGTAGCGGGAAGTACCGGGGAGCTGTTTTTT
TRBV2	TRBJ1-4	NA	once	CASSSQGTNEKLFF	TGTGCCAGCAGTTCACAGGGAACTAATGAAAAACTGTTTTTT
TRBV6-5	TRBJ1-1	NA	NA	CASSFSARTGSEAFF	TGTGCCAGCAGTTTTTCGGCCCGAACAGGGTCGGAAGCTTTCTTT
TRBV7-3	TRBJ2-3	TRBD2	once	CASSLTAAGGIDTQYF	TGTGCCAGCAGCTTAACGGCAGCGGGAGGCATAGATACGCAGTATTTT
TRBV6-1	TRBJ1-2	TRBD1	NA	CASSERQGFGYGYTF	TGTGCCAGCAGTGAAAGACAGGGTTTCGGCTATGGCTACACCTTC
TRBV5-1	TRBJ2-7	NA	NA	CASSGTTGTEQYF	TGCGCCAGCAGCGGGACAACAGGGACCGAGCAGTACTTC
TRBV11-2	TRBJ2-2	NA	NA	CASSSTGGSGTGELFF	TGTGCCAGCAGCTCCACCGGGGGCAGCGGCACCGGGGAGCTGTTTTTT
TRBV11-3	TRBJ2-7	NA	NA	CASSLLREQYF	TGTGCCAGCAGCTTGTTGCGCGAGCAGTACTTC
TRBV7-9	TRBJ1-1	TRBD1	NA	CASSGTGGENTEAFF	TGTGCCAGCAGCGGGACAGGGGGCGAGAACACTGAAGCTTTCTTT
TRBV7-6	TRBJ2-7	NA	NA	CASSSYRENEQYF	TGTGCCAGCAGCTCTTACAGGGAAAACGAGCAGTACTTC
TRBV11-2	TRBJ2-7	NA	NA	CASSPQDADPSYEQYF	TGTGCCAGCAGCCCACAAGACGCGGACCCCTCCTACGAGCAGTACTTC
TRBV5-1	TRBJ2-7	NA	once	CASSLGGISSYEQYF	TGCGCCAGCAGCTTGGGCGGGATTAGCTCCTACGAGCAGTACTTC
TRBV6-4	TRBJ2-3	NA	NA	CASSEAGTGADTQYF	TGTGCCAGCAGTGAGGCGGGGACCGGGGCAGATACGCAGTATTTT
TRBV6-5	TRBJ2-7	NA	NA	CASGLGGGASYEQYF	TGTGCCAGCGGGCTGGGGGGCGGAGCCTCCTACGAGCAGTACTTC
TRBV25-1	TRBJ1-1	TRBD1	NA	CASSAHGQVNTEAFF	TGTGCCAGCAGTGCCCACGGACAGGTGAACACTGAAGCTTTCTTT
TRBV4-1	TRBJ2-5	TRBD2	few	CASSQGLARETQYF	TGCGCCAGCAGCCAAGGACTAGCCCGGGAGACCCAGTACTTC
TRBV21-1	TRBJ1-5	NA	NA	CASSKGQGFGDPYQPQHF	TGTGCCAGCAGCAAAGGACAGGGTTTCGGTGATCCATATCAGCCCCAGCATTTT
TRBV9	TRBJ2-3	NA	few	CASSVVASGTDTQYF	TGTGCCAGCAGCGTAGTGGCGTCAGGGACAGATACGCAGTATTTT
TRBV29-1	TRBJ2-1	NA	NA	CSVDGTFYNEQFF	TGCAGCGTTGATGGGACCTTTTACAATGAGCAGTTCTTC
TRBV6-4	TRBJ2-3	TRBD1	NA	CASSVAGGADTQYF	TGTGCCAGCAGTGTCGCAGGGGGCGCAGATACGCAGTATTTT
TRBV4-2	TRBJ1-5	NA	NA	CASSQISDGNQPQHF	TGTGCCAGCAGCCAAATTTCCGATGGCAATCAGCCCCAGCATTTT